Sequencing of this TCR beta chain was carried out in a study of blood T cell repertoires in COVID-19. Study-level background: Sources were T cells, B-cell-depleted T cells, or PBMCs; the material itself was cDNA or gDNA.

The CDR3 loop spans 16 amino acids. In germline, CDR1 is KGHSH, CDR2 LQKENI. Trimming at V came to 5 bases and at J to 4 bases, leaving 9 bases not matched to a gene. Profiling relied on immunoSEQ multiplex PCR, and the TCRdb table lists in-frame clones only, not all of them. This repertoire shows around 26,000 clones, approximately 79% found once; its top ten account for 1.8%. This rearrangement joins TRBV18 to TRBJ2-3; 10 nucleotides match TRBD1. The receptor comes from an elderly man with active or convalescent COVID-19. Sequencing used peripheral blood. Written as DNA, the CDR3 is TGTGCCAGCTCAACGTACGGACAGGGGGGGGCAGATACGCAGTATTTT. This codes for CASSTYGQGGADTQYF.